This TCR beta chain came from a study of T cell clones after liver transplantation. Background on the study: Graft-donor-reactive sequences were compared with third-party-reactive TCRbeta sequences from pre-transplant mixed lymphocyte reactions.

Unstimulated PBMCs were sorted into CD3+CD4+ and CD3+CD8+ populations. This CDR3 comprises 12 residues. Looked up from germline, CDR1 is MNHEY and CDR2 is SVGAGI. Notes on this clone: Antigen: not known. One end of the junction fails to match germline, which may point to a read error.

Findings of the study overall: Migration into the graft, not deletion, may explain lost graft donor-reactive T cells. These preliminary findings come from unstandardized post-transplant sampling times.

TCRdb keeps only in-frame clones here, not all; method: immunoSEQ multiplex PCR. The table lists 95,000 to 110,000 clones, 82% of them singletons. The chain has TRBV6-5 and TRBJ1-5; weak D call: TRBD1 (5 bases). The sequence derives from a human donor who received a liver transplant. The input for sequencing was CD4+ T cells from blood, taken before liver transplant. CDR3 region: CASSRTIQAQHF. DNA of the CDR3: TGTGCCAGCAGCCGGACAATTCAGGCCCAGCATTTT.